The clone carrying this T cell receptor (beta chain) was counted once. The data were taken from a study of blood T cell repertoires in COVID-19. Overall study: The United States, Italy and Spain provided the acute and convalescent COVID-19 samples. The analysed material was cDNA or gDNA that came from T cells, B-cell-depleted T cells, or PBMCs.

Original data processing: Cell counts per sample came from amplifying reference gene primers. Sequencing was performed with immunoSEQ multiplex PCR; in TCRdb, only in-frame clones are kept and a portion is missing. V and J calls and clone size are as listed in that table; D and trimming were resolved from the DNA. This sample has around 29,000 clones, with about 90% found just once. Germline V gene data show CDR1 as KGHSH and CDR2 as LQKENI. The CDR3 covers 15 residues. Deletions cut 1 base from V and 4 bases from J, with 11 bases between. The sequenced material came from peripheral blood. This chain joins TRBV18 and TRBJ2-1, with a possible D match to TRBD2 (7 bases). The receptor was isolated from a human donor in a cohort sampled during active COVID-19. The CDR3 reads CASSPLGGRYNEQFF. The CDR3 DNA reads TGTGCCAGCTCACCACTGGGGGGGCGGTACAATGAGCAGTTCTTC.